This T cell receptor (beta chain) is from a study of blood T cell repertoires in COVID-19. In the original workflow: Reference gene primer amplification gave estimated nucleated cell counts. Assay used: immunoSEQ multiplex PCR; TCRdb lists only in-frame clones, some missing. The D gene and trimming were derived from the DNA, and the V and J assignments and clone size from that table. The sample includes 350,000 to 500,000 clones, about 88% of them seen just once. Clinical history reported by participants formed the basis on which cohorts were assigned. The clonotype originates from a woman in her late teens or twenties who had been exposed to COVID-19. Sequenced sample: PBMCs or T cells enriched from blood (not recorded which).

CDR3 DNA: TGTGCCAGCAGTCCCGAGGCCCGGACGGGGTATGGCTACACCTTC. Translated: CASSPEARTGYGYTF. The genes are TRBV28 and TRBJ1-2, with D hard to call. The CDR3 is made up of 15 amino acids. Germline assignment: CDR1 MDHEN and CDR2 SYDVKM. Trimming removed 5 bases from V and 5 bases from J, with 18 bases in between.